The clone carrying this TCR beta chain came up once. Measured with immunoSEQ multiplex PCR; TCRdb has only the in-frame clones, and not every one. Among about 73,000 clones listed, roughly nine tenths were seen once. Trimming removed 6 bases from V and 6 bases from J, with 18 bases in between. The CDR3 extends over 15 amino acids. Per the germline V gene, CDR1 is SGHAT and CDR2 is FQNNGV. The data are from a study of blood T cell repertoires in COVID-19. On the study more broadly: Sites in the United States, Italy and Spain provided acute and convalescent COVID-19 samples. The analysed material was cDNA or gDNA that came from T cells, B-cell-depleted T cells, or PBMCs.

What was sequenced was peripheral blood. The chain is built from TRBV11-2 and TRBJ2-1; D perhaps matches TRBD2 (6 bases). The source is a man of 80 years or more with acute or convalescent COVID-19. The CDR3 loop is CASSTGTGVVNEQFF. In DNA, the CDR3 is TGTGCCAGCAGTACCGGGACGGGAGTCGTCAATGAGCAGTTCTTC.